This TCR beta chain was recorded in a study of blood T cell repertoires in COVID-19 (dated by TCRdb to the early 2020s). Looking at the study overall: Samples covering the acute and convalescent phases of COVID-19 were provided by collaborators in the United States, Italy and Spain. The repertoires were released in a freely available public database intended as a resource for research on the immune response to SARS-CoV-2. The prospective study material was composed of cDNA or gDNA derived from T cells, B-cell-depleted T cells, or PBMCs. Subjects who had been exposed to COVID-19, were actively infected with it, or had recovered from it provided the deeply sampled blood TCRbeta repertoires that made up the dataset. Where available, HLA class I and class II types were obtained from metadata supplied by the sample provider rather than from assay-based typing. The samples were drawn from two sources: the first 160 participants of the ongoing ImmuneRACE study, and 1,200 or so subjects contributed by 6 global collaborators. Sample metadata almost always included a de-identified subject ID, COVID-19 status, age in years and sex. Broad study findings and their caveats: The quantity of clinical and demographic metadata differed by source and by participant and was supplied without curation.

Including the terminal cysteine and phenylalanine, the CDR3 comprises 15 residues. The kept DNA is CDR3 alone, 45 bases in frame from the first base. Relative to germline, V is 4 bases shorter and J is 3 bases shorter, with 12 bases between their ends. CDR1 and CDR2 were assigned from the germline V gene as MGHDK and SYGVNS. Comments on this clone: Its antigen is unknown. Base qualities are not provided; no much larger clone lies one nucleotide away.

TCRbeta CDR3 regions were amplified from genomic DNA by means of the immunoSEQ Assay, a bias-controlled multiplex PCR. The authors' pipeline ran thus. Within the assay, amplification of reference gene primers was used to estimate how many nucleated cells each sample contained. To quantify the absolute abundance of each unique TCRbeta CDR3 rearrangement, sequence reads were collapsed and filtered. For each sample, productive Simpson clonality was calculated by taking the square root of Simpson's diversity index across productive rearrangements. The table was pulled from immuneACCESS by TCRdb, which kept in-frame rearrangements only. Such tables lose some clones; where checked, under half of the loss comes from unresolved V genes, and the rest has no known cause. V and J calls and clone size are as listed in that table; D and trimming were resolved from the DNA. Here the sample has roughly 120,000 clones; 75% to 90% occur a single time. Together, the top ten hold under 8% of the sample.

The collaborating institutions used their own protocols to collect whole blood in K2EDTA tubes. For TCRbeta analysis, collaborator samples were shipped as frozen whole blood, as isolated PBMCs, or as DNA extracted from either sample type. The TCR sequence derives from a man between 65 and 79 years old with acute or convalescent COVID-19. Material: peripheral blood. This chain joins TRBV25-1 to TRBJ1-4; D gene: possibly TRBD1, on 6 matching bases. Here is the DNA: TGTGCCAGCAGTGCTCAGGGGCGGGCTAATGAAAAACTGTTTTTT. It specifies CASSAQGRANEKLFF.